One sample yielded the 22 T cell receptor beta chains listed below, sequenced in a study of blood T cell repertoires in COVID-19. TCRdb's table, derived via immunoSEQ multiplex PCR, lists solely in-frame clones and lacks some. This sample has over 70,000 clones; more than 85% occur once, and the top ten carry just over 2.5%. Sequences were obtained from peripheral blood. The receptors originated from a man aged 45 to 65 with COVID-19, enrolled during active disease.

This clone was seen only once. The chain carries TRBV20-1 and TRBJ2-7; a possible D gene is TRBD1 (5 bases). The germline CDR1 and CDR2 sequences are DFQATT and SNEGSKA (reference sequence). Between the trimmed V and J ends, which lost 6 bases and 2 bases, there was a span of 8 bases. The CDR3 length is 11 residues. For the CDR3, the DNA is TGCAGTGCCCTAGGGGCCTACGAGCAGTACTTC. This encodes CSALGAYEQYF.

V usage is TRBV5-1 and J usage is TRBJ1-3, with D tentatively TRBD1 (6 bases). The V end was cut by 3 bases, the J end by 0 bases, with 13 bases between. The CDR3 is 16 amino acids. Germline V gives CDR1 SGHRS, CDR2 YFSETQ. The CDR3 reads CASSYGVGGSGNTIYF. As DNA, the CDR3 is TGCGCCAGCAGCTACGGAGTAGGGGGCTCTGGAAACACCATATATTTT.

The gene calls are TRBV28 and TRBJ2-1; TRBD2 agrees at 8 bases. V was clipped by 5 bases and J by 6 bases; unmatched bases: 12. Germline V gene sequence: CDR1 MDHEN, CDR2 SYDVKM. The CDR3 is made up of 16 amino acids. The CDR3: CASSTRSGSDGNEQFF. The CDR3 nucleotides read TGTGCCAGCAGTACCCGAAGCGGGAGTGACGGCAATGAGCAGTTCTTC.

This clone was observed a single time. The CDR3, as DNA: TGTGCCAGCAGCCCCCCGGGAGCGGGGTACCAAGAGACCCAGTACTTC. Translating it yields CASSPPGAGYQETQYF. The V call is TRBV7-2, the J call TRBJ2-5; 7 bases line up with TRBD2. V lost 5 bases, J lost 0 bases, and 9 bases stayed unmatched. The CDR3 is made up of 16 amino acids. Germline CDR1 SGHTA, CDR2 FQGNSA. The variable domain in full, with the rest retrieved from reference TRBV7-2 and TRBJ2-5, is GAGVSQSPSNKVTEKGKDVELRCDPISGHTALYWYRQSLGQGLEFLIYFQGNSAPDKSGLPSDRFSAERTGGSVSTLTIQRTQQEDSAVYLCASSPPGAGYQETQYFGPGTRLLVL.

The chain links TRBV4-1 to TRBJ1-5, with D maybe TRBD1 (6 bases). The CDR3 sequence is 15 residues long. Trimming took off 4 bases at V and 1 base at J, with 11 bases between the two ends. The V gene's germline CDR1 is MGHRA and CDR2 YSYEKL. CDR3 bases: TGCGCCAGCAGCCTAGCAGGGGAGAGCAATCAGCCCCAGCATTTT. Its translation: CASSLAGESNQPQHF.

This CDR3 is CASSLDGSWETQYF. The CDR3, as DNA: TGCGCCAGCAGCTTGGACGGGAGTTGGGAGACCCAGTACTTC. The V and J genes are TRBV5-1 and TRBJ2-5; D is perhaps TRBD2 (6 bases). With 0 bases removed from V and 5 bases from J, the gap between germline ends came to 11 bases. Germline values: CDR1 SGHRS, CDR2 YFSETQ. The CDR3 has 14 amino acids.

V and J are TRBV11-2 and TRBJ1-2, with D possibly TRBD1 on 5 matching bases. The V and J ends lost 5 bases and 4 bases respectively, with 14 bases between them. Germline V CDR1 and CDR2: SGHAT, FQNNGV. The CDR3 totals 14 residues. CDR3 nucleotide sequence: TGTGCCAGCAGCCCCGGGGAGGGGTCCTATGGCTACACCTTC. Amino acid sequence: CASSPGEGSYGYTF.

In DNA, the CDR3 is TGCGCCAGCAGCTTGGGAGGGAATGAGCAGTTCTTC. Amino acids: CASSLGGNEQFF. V is TRBV5-1 and J is TRBJ2-1, with D possibly being TRBD2 (5 bases). Germline loops: CDR1 SGHRS, CDR2 YFSETQ. The CDR3 consists of 12 residues. V was cut by 0 bases and J by 7 bases, with 5 bases left in between.

The table lists this clone with a count of one. The chain joins TRBV10-3 to TRBJ2-7, with no clear D. This CDR3 comprises 14 residues. CDR1 is ENHRY and CDR2 is SYGVKD in the germline V gene. Trimming cost V 6 bases and J 0 bases, with 12 bases left between them. The CDR3 coding sequence is TGTGCCATCAGAGATGTGTTGAGCTCCTACGAGCAGTACTTC. Amino acid sequence: CAIRDVLSSYEQYF.

The V gene is TRBV6-4, the J gene TRBJ2-1; 9 positions match TRBD2. V was pared by 5 bases and J by 6 bases, with 11 bases of the junction left unmatched. This CDR3 is built from 16 residues. Germline CDR1 reads MRHNA; CDR2 reads SNTAGT. Written as DNA, the CDR3 is TGTGCCAGCAGTTATTCCGGGACTAGCCTTCCCAATGAGCAGTTCTTC. Protein product: CASSYSGTSLPNEQFF.

The V and J genes are TRBV5-1 and TRBJ2-5; D is perhaps TRBD2 (5 bases). V was cut by 6 bases and J by 5 bases, with 17 bases left in between. Germline lookup yields CDR1 SGHRS and CDR2 YFSETQ. CDR3 length equals 14 residues. CDR3 region: CASTVGAGPETQYF. For the CDR3, the DNA is TGCGCCAGCACCGTGGGAGCCGGGCCGGAGACCCAGTACTTC.

The gene calls are TRBV18 and TRBJ2-7; 9 bases are shared with TRBD1. CDR1 is KGHSH and CDR2 is LQKENI in the germline V gene. The J segment lost 4 bases and the V segment lost 3 bases, leaving 4 bases of the junction unmatched. The CDR3 contains 14 residues. CDR3 residues: CASSPGDRVYEQYF. The CDR3, as DNA: TGTGCCAGCTCACCCGGGGACAGGGTTTACGAGCAGTACTTC.

The chain joins TRBV5-1 to TRBJ2-7; TRBD1 agrees at 7 bases. This CDR3 has 14 residues. V lost 4 bases and J lost 1; bases outside the gene matches: 5. CDR1 and CDR2 from the germline V gene are SGHRS and YFSETQ. The chain's CDR3 is CASSPRGQSYEQYF. CDR3 coding DNA: TGCGCCAGCAGCCCCCGGGGACAGTCCTACGAGCAGTACTTC. The variable domain in full, completed from reference TRBV5-1 and TRBJ2-7, reads KAGVTQTPRYLIKTRGQQVTLSCSPISGHRSVSWYQQTPGQGLQFLFEYFSETQRNKGNFPGRFSGRQFSNSRSEMNVSTLELGDSALYLCASSPRGQSYEQYFGPGTRLTVT.

This clone was observed a single time. The chain uses TRBV20-1 and TRBJ2-3; D possibly corresponds to TRBD1 (6 bases). CDR3 length: 18 amino acids. Deletions cut 3 bases from V and 3 bases from J, with 25 bases between. CDR1 and CDR2 from the germline V gene are DFQATT and SNEGSKA (reference sequence). CDR3 DNA: TGCAGTGCTAGTAAAAGGTCGGGACACCGCGGAAGTACAGATACGCAGTATTTT. Protein sequence: CSASKRSGHRGSTDTQYF.

The V call is TRBV6-6, the J call TRBJ1-1; 7 bases are a match to TRBD1. Germline V gene data show CDR1 as MNHNY and CDR2 as SVGAGI (reference sequence). The CDR3 contains 15 residues. Trimming removed 6 bases from V and 0 bases from J; junction bases left unmatched: 7. Here the CDR3 DNA reads TGTGCCAGCAGCCGCGTCCAGGGGGTGAACACTGAAGCTTTCTTT. Protein product: CASSRVQGVNTEAFF.

The chain employs TRBV5-1 and TRBJ2-3, with D possibly being TRBD1 (5 bases). In germline, CDR1 is SGHRS, CDR2 YFSETQ. The CDR3 extends over 14 amino acids. V lost 4 bases to trimming and J lost 2 bases, with 11 bases between them. This CDR3 is CASSQTDLTDTQYF. As DNA, the CDR3 is TGCGCCAGCAGCCAGACAGACCTCACAGATACGCAGTATTTT.

V gene TRBV7-2 combines with J gene TRBJ2-7; 11 bases are shared with TRBD2. Trimming at V came to 1 base and at J to 3 bases, leaving 5 bases not matched to a gene. The CDR3 totals 16 residues. Germline assignment: CDR1 SGHTA and CDR2 FQGNSA. CDR3 sequence reads: CASSLGSTSGSYEQYF. The CDR3 nucleotides read TGTGCCAGCAGCTTAGGGAGCACTAGCGGGAGCTACGAGCAGTACTTC.

The chain carries TRBV27 and TRBJ1-4, with 8 bases matching TRBD1. The CDR3 has 18 residues. Losses at the gene ends were 3 bases for V and 0 bases for J; bases not matched to a gene: 9. Germline values: CDR1 MNHEY, CDR2 SMNVEV (reference sequence). The CDR3 is CASSFRQGTGPTNEKLFF. The CDR3 coding sequence is TGTGCCAGCAGTTTCCGACAGGGGACCGGTCCAACTAATGAAAAACTGTTTTTT.

The V gene is TRBV6-5, the J gene TRBJ2-1, with 7 bases identical to TRBD2. V shed 7 bases, J shed 4 bases, and the junction held 10 bases outside the gene matches. Germline CDR1 is MNHEY and CDR2 is SVGAGI. The CDR3 length is 15 residues. The DNA of the CDR3 is TGTGCCAGCAAATCCCGGGCTAGCGGTTACAATGAGCAGTTCTTC. Encoded protein: CASKSRASGYNEQFF.

The chain has TRBV5-1 and TRBJ2-7; 7 nucleotides line up with TRBD1. This CDR3 region has 13 residues. The junction had 2 bases not matched to a gene; V was cut back by 1 base and J by 4 bases. Germline V gene lookup returns CDR1 SGHRS and CDR2 YFSETQ. The CDR3 here is CASSLTGDYEQYF. CDR3 DNA sequence: TGCGCCAGCAGCTTGACAGGGGATTACGAGCAGTACTTC.

The chain couples TRBV5-1 to TRBJ2-5; TRBD2 agrees at 11 bases. Trimming removed 3 bases from V and 2 bases from J; junction bases left unmatched: 6. The CDR3 is 16 residues long. Per the germline V gene, CDR1 is SGHRS and CDR2 is YFSETQ. The CDR3: CASSSGTSGDQETQYF. For the CDR3, the DNA is TGCGCCAGCAGCTCGGGGACTAGCGGAGATCAAGAGACCCAGTACTTC.

The rearrangement uses TRBV12-3 or TRBV12-4 and TRBJ2-3, with TRBD2 matching over 11 bases. With V trimmed by 10 bases and J by 5 bases, 5 bases remained unmatched. The CDR3 covers 13 residues. CDR3 in amino acids: CANRLAGLDTQYF. The DNA for the CDR3 is TGTGCCAATCGACTAGCGGGATTAGATACGCAGTATTTT.